The 27 T cell receptor beta chains reported below all come from one sample, sequenced in a study of blood T cell repertoires in COVID-19. Generated by immunoSEQ multiplex PCR, the TCRdb table keeps only in-frame clones and is missing some. The top ten hold 5% to 6% of the sample, which has roughly 130,000 clones, about four fifths seen once. The sample taken for sequencing was PBMCs or T cells enriched from blood (not recorded which). The receptors come from a middle-aged man with acute COVID-19.

This clone was picked up one time. The chain carries TRBV24-1 and TRBJ1-4; 7 bases align to TRBD1. Germline-derived CDR1 and CDR2 are KGHDR and SFDVKD. The CDR3 covers 15 residues. Trimming cost V 4 bases and J 3 bases; bases outside gene matches: 4. In DNA, the CDR3 is TGTGCCACCAGTGAGACAGGGTCGGCTAATGAAAAACTGTTTTTT. It specifies CATSETGSANEKLFF.

This chain uses TRBV7-9 with TRBJ2-1; maybe TRBD1 (6 bases). V was clipped by 1 base and J by 6 bases, with 13 bases between them. The germline gives CDR1 SEHNR, CDR2 FQNEAQ (reference sequence). This CDR3 has 15 amino acids. The CDR3 bases are TGTGCCAGCAGCTTAGGGACAGTGCTCTTCAATGAGCAGTTCTTC. As protein: CASSLGTVLFNEQFF.

This rearrangement joins TRBV4-3 to TRBJ2-3, with D perhaps matching TRBD2 (7 bases). Germline CDR1 is LGHNA and CDR2 is YSLEER. V was clipped by 3 bases and J by 2 bases, with 21 bases between them. The CDR3 runs to 18 residues. The CDR3 DNA is TGCGCCAGCAGCCAGCTTACTGGGGGCGGGGGCCACACAGATACGCAGTATTTT. This codes for CASSQLTGGGGHTDTQYF.

This clone was recorded once. This CDR3 is also generated by other DNA sequences in the sample. The V and J genes are TRBV7-2 and TRBJ2-5; 9 nucleotides line up with TRBD1. The CDR3 contains 15 residues. Germline CDR1 is SGHTA and CDR2 is FQGNSA. V trimming: 6 bases; J trimming: 5 bases; junction bases outside the gene matches: 10. The CDR3 sequence is CASSFDRGWTETQYF. CDR3 DNA: TGTGCCAGCAGTTTCGACAGGGGGTGGACGGAGACCCAGTACTTC. The full variable domain, in which reference TRBV7-2 and TRBJ2-5 provide the parts outside the CDR3, is GAGVSQSPSNKVTEKGKDVELRCDPISGHTALYWYRQSLGQGLEFLIYFQGNSAPDKSGLPSDRFSAERTGGSVSTLTIQRTQQEDSAVYLCASSFDRGWTETQYFGPGTRLLVL.

The rearrangement links TRBV5-1 to TRBJ2-1; 8 bases map to TRBD2. This CDR3 region has 16 residues. Per the germline V gene, CDR1 is SGHRS and CDR2 is YFSETQ. The V segment lost 1 base and the J segment 6 bases; nucleotides outside the gene matches: 9. CDR3 loop: CASSLRASGPANEQFF. CDR3 nucleotides: TGCGCCAGCAGCTTGAGGGCTAGCGGGCCAGCCAATGAGCAGTTCTTC.

The chain has TRBV12-3 or TRBV12-4 and TRBJ1-2; D gene uncertain. The CDR3 sequence is 13 residues long. V was clipped by 3 bases and J by 8 bases, with 13 bases between them. Here the CDR3 reads CASSFSRGRGYTF. CDR3 coding DNA: TGTGCCAGCAGTTTCAGCCGGGGTCGGGGCTACACCTTC.

The chain is built from TRBV5-1 and TRBJ2-5, with TRBD2 identical over 7 bases. Trimming took 1 base from V and 3 from J; bases not matched to a gene: 12. Looked up from germline, CDR1 is SGHRS and CDR2 is YFSETQ. The CDR3 consists of 17 residues. CDR3 DNA: TGCGCCAGCAGCTTGTCGGTGCTCCGTGGGGGGGAAGAGACCCAGTACTTC. Protein: CASSLSVLRGGEETQYF.

This clone was detected only a few times. This chain joins TRBV28 and TRBJ1-4; TRBD1 is a possible D gene (5 bases). This CDR3 has 15 residues. Deletions cut 3 bases from V and 12 bases from J, with 20 bases between. Germline loops: CDR1 MDHEN, CDR2 SYDVKM. For the CDR3, the DNA is TGTGCCAGCAGTTTGGCAGGCTCTCAATGGGGGGAACTGTTTTTT. As protein: CASSLAGSQWGELFF.

The rearrangement uses TRBV30 and TRBJ2-1, with TRBD2 matching 13 bases. The CDR3 has 13 amino acids. Per the germline V gene, CDR1 is GTSNPN and CDR2 is SVGIG (reference sequence). After removal of 3 bases from V and 8 bases from J, the junction contained 1 base not matched to a gene. The CDR3 region is CAWSGLAGDEQFF. The CDR3 DNA follows: TGTGCCTGGAGCGGACTAGCGGGAGATGAGCAGTTCTTC.

The chain links TRBV6-1 to TRBJ1-1; a weak D match, TRBD1 (6 bases). V lost 2 bases and J 4 bases, leaving 11 bases between the germline ends. The length of the CDR3 is 14 residues. From germline, CDR1 is MNHNS and CDR2 SASEGT. The CDR3 nucleotides read TGTGCCAGCAGTGAAATATCAGGGGCCACTGAAGCTTTCTTT. Residues: CASSEISGATEAFF.

The J gene is TRBJ1-2, the V gene TRBV5-6; D is unclear. The V end lost 2 bases, the J end lost 3 bases, and 5 bases lay between the germline ends. Germline V lookup: CDR1 SGHDT, CDR2 YYEEEE. The CDR3 has 12 residues. This CDR3 reads CASSFLDYGYTF. CDR3 DNA: TGTGCCAGCAGCTTTCTAGACTATGGCTACACCTTC.

The rearrangement joins TRBV7-9 to TRBJ2-1; 10 nucleotides match TRBD2. V was pared by 2 bases and J by 8 bases, with 6 bases of the junction left unmatched. Germline CDR1 and CDR2: SEHNR and FQNEAQ (reference sequence). The CDR3 runs 15 residues. This CDR3 reads CASSLSGRARDEQFF. As DNA, the CDR3 is TGTGCCAGCAGCTTAAGCGGGAGGGCCAGAGATGAGCAGTTCTTC.

In this sample, this clone turned up a few times. The V and J genes are TRBV7-2 and TRBJ2-7; 7 nucleotides align to TRBD1. The germline gives CDR1 SGHTA, CDR2 FQGNSA. Trimming cost V 3 bases and J 3 bases; bases outside gene matches: 5. The CDR3 sequence is 14 residues long. The CDR3 bases are TGTGCCAGCAGCTTTACAGGGGATTTCTACGAGCAGTACTTC. This gives the protein CASSFTGDFYEQYF.

The rearrangement links TRBV7-8 to TRBJ1-3; tentative D call: TRBD1 (6 bases). The CDR3 has 17 residues. The germline gives CDR1 SGHVS, CDR2 FQNEAQ. The V end lost 4 bases, the J end lost 0 bases, and 16 bases lay between the germline ends. CDR3 DNA sequence: TGTGCCAGCAGCTCTACAGGGATCCAAAACTCTGGAAACACCATATATTTT. This sequence encodes CASSSTGIQNSGNTIYF.

The rearrangement joins TRBV3-1 (or the pseudogene TRBV3-2) to TRBJ1-2, with TRBD1 matching 7 bases. The germline gives CDR1 LGHDT, CDR2 YNNKEL (reference sequence). The J segment lost 8 bases and the V segment lost 3 bases, leaving 3 bases of the junction unmatched. The CDR3 is 12 residues long. CDR3 sequence (DNA): TGTGCCAGCAGCCAGACAGGGAGAGGCTACACCTTC. Translation gives CASSQTGRGYTF.

This clone was observed a few times. V is TRBV3-1 (or the pseudogene TRBV3-2) and J is TRBJ2-3; perhaps TRBD1 as D (5 bases). The germline V gene has CDR1 LGHDT and CDR2 YNNKEL (reference sequence). V was trimmed by 0 bases and J by 2 bases, leaving 15 bases between them. This CDR3 spans 17 amino acids. The CDR3 DNA reads TGTGCCAGCAGCCAAGACCCGGGCATGGACATCACAGATACGCAGTATTTT. This encodes CASSQDPGMDITDTQYF.

V gene TRBV3-1 (or the pseudogene TRBV3-2) combines with J gene TRBJ1-6; unclear D gene. The CDR3 runs 16 residues. In germline, CDR1 is LGHDT, CDR2 YNNKEL (reference sequence). V shed 4 bases and J shed 3 bases, with 13 bases lying between them. The CDR3 is CASSPNPEVYNSPLHF. In DNA, the CDR3 is TGTGCCAGCAGCCCGAACCCTGAGGTCTATAATTCACCCCTCCACTTT.

The chain is built from TRBV2 and TRBJ2-7, with 8 bases matching TRBD1. Germline V CDR1 and CDR2: SNHLY, FYNNEI. This CDR3 is built from 14 residues. J gave up 4 bases and V 7 bases, and 9 bases lay outside the gene matches. The CDR3: CASIERTGRYEQYF. In DNA, the CDR3 is TGTGCCAGCATCGAAAGGACAGGGAGGTACGAGCAGTACTTC.

The rearrangement joins TRBV19 to TRBJ1-5, with 7 bases matching TRBD1. This CDR3 has 14 residues. Germline lookup yields CDR1 LNHDA and CDR2 SQIVND (reference sequence). With V trimmed by 4 bases and J by 3 bases, 3 bases remained unmatched. This CDR3 reads CASSRGGYNQPQHF. The CDR3 bases are TGTGCCAGTAGTAGAGGGGGCTACAATCAGCCCCAGCATTTT.

This clone showed up just a few times. The chain employs TRBV28 and TRBJ1-6; the D is unclear. V was clipped by 2 bases and J by 2 bases, with 4 bases between them. Germline CDR1 and CDR2: MDHEN and SYDVKM. The CDR3 is 14 amino acids. CDR3 sequence: CASSLHTYNSPLHF. The CDR3 nucleotides read TGTGCCAGCAGTTTACACACCTATAATTCACCCCTCCACTTT.

The table lists this clone with a few counts. The chain carries TRBV7-8 and TRBJ2-7; D not resolved. The ends were cut back, 5 bases at V and 1 base at J, with 9 bases in the middle. Germline values: CDR1 SGHVS, CDR2 FQNEAQ. This CDR3 comprises 13 residues. This chain's CDR3 is CASSLSLSYEQYF. DNA for the CDR3: TGTGCCAGCAGCCTCTCCCTATCCTACGAGCAGTACTTC.

V is TRBV28 and J is TRBJ1-2; 10 bases fit TRBD1. CDR1 is MDHEN, CDR2 SYDVKM, per germline. Trimming removed 2 bases from V and 8 bases from J; junction bases left unmatched: 5. The length of the CDR3 is 14 residues. CDR3 loop: CASSLGTGDSGYTF. Here the CDR3 DNA reads TGTGCCAGCAGTTTAGGGACAGGGGACAGCGGCTACACCTTC.

The chain joins TRBV7-9 to TRBJ1-4; weak D call: TRBD1 (5 bases). Per germline, CDR1 SEHNR and CDR2 FQNEAQ (reference sequence). V lost 5 bases to trimming and J lost 5 bases, with 12 bases between them. This CDR3 is built from 14 residues. CDR3 amino acids: CASSLGEGNEKLFF. In nucleotides, the CDR3 is TGTGCCAGCAGCCTAGGGGAGGGGAATGAAAAACTGTTTTTT.

J is TRBJ2-3 and V is TRBV4-2; unclear D gene. Trimming pared 0 bases from V and 1 base from J, leaving 5 bases between. From germline, CDR1 is LGHNA and CDR2 YNFKEQ. CDR3 length equals 14 residues. In nucleotides, the CDR3 is TGTGCCAGCAGCCAAGAAGCTCGCACAGATACGCAGTATTTT. Translation: CASSQEARTDTQYF.

This rearrangement joins TRBV6-6 to TRBJ2-7, with 8 bases that match TRBD1. Germline V CDR1 and CDR2: MNHNY, SVGAGI (reference sequence). This CDR3 has 14 amino acids. V was pared by 5 bases and J by 2 bases, with 5 bases of the junction left unmatched. The CDR3 sequence is CASSQGQAPYEQYF. The CDR3 coding sequence is TGTGCCAGCAGTCAGGGACAGGCACCCTACGAGCAGTACTTC.

The chain joins TRBV10-3 to TRBJ1-1; TRBD1 might be the D (6 bases). Trimming removed 7 bases from V and 14 bases from J, with 20 bases in between. Germline loops: CDR1 ENHRY, CDR2 SYGVKD. This CDR3 is 12 amino acids long. The CDR3 here is CAIKGTTGQKFF. CDR3 DNA sequence: TGTGCCATCAAGGGCACTACAGGGCAGAAGTTCTTT.

This chain links TRBV19 with TRBJ2-3; D remains unclear. The V end lost 3 bases, the J end lost 2 bases, and 6 bases lay between the germline ends. The CDR3 is 13 residues long. Germline V gene data show CDR1 as LNHDA and CDR2 as SQIVND (reference sequence). DNA for the CDR3: TGTGCCAGTAGTATCCAGGACACAGATACGCAGTATTTT. It specifies CASSIQDTDTQYF. The entire variable domain, with the rest obtained from reference TRBV19 and TRBJ2-3, is as follows: DGGITQSPKYLFRKEGQNVTLSCEQNLNHDAMYWYRQDPGQGLRLIYYSQIVNDFQKGDIAEGYSVSREKKESFPLTVTSAQKNPTAFYLCASSIQDTDTQYFGPGTRLTVL.